A single sample is the source of the 2 T cell receptor beta chains below, sequenced in a study of blood T cell dynamics during melanoma immunotherapy. Specified time point: week 3, after first cycle of checkpoint inhibitor. Sequenced by immunoSEQ multiplex PCR; TCRdb stores in-frame clones only, minus some. The sample yields about 8,600 clones, 87% seen once. This material consisted of blood, taken from a patient treated with checkpoint blockade. Receptors originate from a human donor with melanoma.

The genes are TRBV15 and TRBJ2-6; TRBD2 might be the D (5 bases). The CDR3 runs to 16 residues. V shed 8 bases and J shed 1 base, with 15 bases lying between them. Germline V lookup: CDR1 LNHNV, CDR2 YYDKDF (reference sequence). The CDR3 here is CATEGTPGSGANVLTF. CDR3 in DNA: TGTGCCACCGAGGGCACTCCCGGGTCTGGGGCCAACGTCCTGACTTTC.

The genes are TRBV5-1 and TRBJ2-3, with 9 nucleotides matching TRBD2. V gave up 4 bases and J gave up 0 bases; unmatched junction bases: 6. The CDR3 extends over 16 amino acids. Germline values: CDR1 SGHRS, CDR2 YFSETQ. The CDR3 region is CASSPVLAGSTDTQYF. CDR3 nucleotides: TGCGCCAGCAGCCCCGTACTAGCGGGTAGCACAGATACGCAGTATTTT.